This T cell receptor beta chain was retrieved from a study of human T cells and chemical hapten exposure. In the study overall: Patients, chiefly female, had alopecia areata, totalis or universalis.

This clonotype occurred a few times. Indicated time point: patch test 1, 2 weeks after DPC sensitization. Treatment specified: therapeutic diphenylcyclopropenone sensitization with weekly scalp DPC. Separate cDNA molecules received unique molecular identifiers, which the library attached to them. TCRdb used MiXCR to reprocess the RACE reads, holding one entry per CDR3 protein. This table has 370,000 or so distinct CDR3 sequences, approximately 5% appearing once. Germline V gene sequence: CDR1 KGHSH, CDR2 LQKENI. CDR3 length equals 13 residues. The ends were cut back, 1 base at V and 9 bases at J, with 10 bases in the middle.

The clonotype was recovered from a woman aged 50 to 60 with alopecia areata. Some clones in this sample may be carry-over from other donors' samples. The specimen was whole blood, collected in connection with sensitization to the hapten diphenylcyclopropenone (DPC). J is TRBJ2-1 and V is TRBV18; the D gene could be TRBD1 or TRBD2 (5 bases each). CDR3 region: CASSPQGAGEQFF. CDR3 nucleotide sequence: TGTGCCAGCTCACCACAAGGGGCGGGTGAGCAGTTCTTC.